This entry lists 29 T cell receptor beta chains sequenced from one sample in a study of coeliac disease (dated by TCRdb to about 2022). The full study reports these points: Compared with controls, active coeliac intraepithelial and lamina propria samples had TRB and TRG repertoires of lower clonality, which suggests that diverse T cells were recruited.

These receptors have no identified antigens. Library prep was done by the immunoSEQ multiplex PCR assay. Sourced from immuneACCESS, this table was stored by TCRdb with only in-frame sequences that have V and J called. A share of the clones is absent; for the studies checked, an unresolved V gene accounts for under half, and the remainder has no known explanation. The sample table lists roughly 4,200 clones, 61% of them with a count of one. The ten largest clonotypes hold 8% to 9.5% of the sample. Sequencing was done on a sample of intraepithelial lymphocytes from the gut. Read against the paper, the sample's cell subset or site label means: intraepithelial cell (IEC) fraction of small intestinal biopsy. The source is an older man with active celiac disease.

The CDR3 reads CASSLYYNTGELFF. The CDR3 coding sequence is TGTGCCAGCAGTCTCTACTACAACACCGGGGAGCTGTTTTTT. The rearrangement uses TRBV6-5 and TRBJ2-2; D is undetermined. The CDR3 runs 14 residues. Germline values: CDR1 MNHEY, CDR2 SVGAGI. V lost 5 bases and J 2 bases, leaving 9 bases between the germline ends.

The chain links TRBV11-1 to TRBJ1-6; D may be TRBD1 (6 bases). V gave up 5 bases and J gave up 7 bases, with 15 bases separating them. Germline-derived CDR1 and CDR2 are SGHAT and FQDESV (reference sequence). The CDR3 length is 15 residues. The CDR3, as DNA: TGTGCCAGCAGCCGCACCCGACAGGAAAATTCACCCCTCCACTTT. Residues: CASSRTRQENSPLHF.

The CDR3: CASSPTLFGRGYGYTF. Written as DNA, the CDR3 is TGTGCCAGTAGCCCCACCTTGTTTGGCAGGGGTTATGGCTACACCTTC. The chain has TRBV19 and TRBJ1-2; tentatively, D is TRBD1 (6 bases). The CDR3 totals 16 residues. The germline gives CDR1 LNHDA, CDR2 SQIVND (reference sequence). Trimming pared 6 bases from V and 5 bases from J, leaving 22 bases between.

CDR3: CASSLTGGLNTEAFF. DNA of the CDR3: TGTGCCAGCAGTCTGACAGGGGGCTTGAACACTGAAGCTTTCTTT. The chain uses TRBV27 and TRBJ1-1; 10 bases are a match to TRBD1. Per germline, CDR1 MNHEY and CDR2 SMNVEV (reference sequence). V lost 5 bases, J lost 0 bases, and 3 bases stayed unmatched. The CDR3 is made up of 15 amino acids.

DNA of the CDR3: TGTGCCAGCAGCTCCAATCGGGGGGAGACCCAGTACTTC. Translation gives CASSSNRGETQYF. The chain combines TRBV11-2 with TRBJ2-5; maybe TRBD2 (6 bases). The CDR3 extends over 13 amino acids. Germline loops: CDR1 SGHAT, CDR2 FQNNGV. Trimming took 4 bases from V and 5 from J, leaving 11 bases between them.

The V gene is TRBV4-3, the J gene TRBJ2-5, with TRBD2 as a possible D gene (6 bases). V lost 0 bases, J lost 1 base, and 21 bases lay in between. CDR1 and CDR2 (germline): LGHNA, YSLEER. The CDR3 loop spans 19 amino acids. The DNA of the CDR3 is TGCGCCAGCAGCCAAGATGGGGGGATCGGGGGAGGTTTCCAAGAGACCCAGTACTTC. This translates into CASSQDGGIGGGFQETQYF.

On this clone itself: This sample also contains other DNA sequences that code for the same CDR3. V gene TRBV10-2 combines with J gene TRBJ1-6; D remains unclear. V lost 3 bases, J lost 3 bases, and 12 bases lay in between. The CDR3 covers 16 residues. Germline V gene sequence: CDR1 WSHSY, CDR2 SAAADI. In nucleotides, the CDR3 is TGCGCCAGCAGTGAAGTCGCCACCTACTATAATTCACCCCTCCACTTT. Amino acids: CASSEVATYYNSPLHF.

The CDR3 protein is CASSEPYNEQFF. CDR3 DNA sequence: TGTGCCAGTAGTGAGCCCTACAATGAGCAGTTCTTC. The gene calls are TRBV19 and TRBJ2-1; D is ambiguous. CDR3 length: 12 amino acids. With 5 bases removed from V and 2 bases from J, the gap between germline ends came to 4 bases. The germline CDR1 and CDR2 sequences are LNHDA and SQIVND (reference sequence).

The CDR3 DNA reads TGTGCCAGCAGCTTGGGGACAGGGAGCTCTGGAAACACCATATATTTT. Translating gives CASSLGTGSSGNTIYF. The chain recombines TRBV5-8 with TRBJ1-3; the match to TRBD1 covers 8 bases. Looked up from germline, CDR1 is SGHTS and CDR2 is YDEGEE. J lost 0 bases, V lost 0 bases, and 2 bases had no gene match. The CDR3 is 16 residues long.

The J gene is TRBJ1-5, the V gene TRBV9; 9 bases map to TRBD1. The germline V gene has CDR1 SGDLS and CDR2 YYNGEE. The CDR3 consists of 15 residues. The J segment lost 1 base and the V segment lost 4 bases, leaving 3 bases of the junction unmatched. The CDR3 region is CASSLGQGSNQPQHF. In nucleotides, the CDR3 is TGTGCCAGCAGCTTGGGACAGGGAAGCAATCAGCCCCAGCATTTT. The complete variable domain, with remaining parts taken from reference TRBV9 and TRBJ1-5, reads DSGVTQTPKHLITATGQRVTLRCSPRSGDLSVYWYQQSLDQGLQFLIQYYNGEERAKGNILERFSAQQFPDLHSELNLSSLELGDSALYFCASSLGQGSNQPQHFGDGTRLSIL.

The chain combines TRBV7-6 with TRBJ2-3; TRBD1 matches at 11 bases. The CDR3 consists of 16 residues. Per germline, CDR1 SGHVS and CDR2 FNYEAQ. Trimming at V came to 2 bases and at J to 2 bases, leaving 3 bases not matched to a gene. For the CDR3, the DNA is TGTGCCAGCAGCTTACACGGACAGGGGGCCACAGATACGCAGTATTTT. Translation gives CASSLHGQGATDTQYF.

Judged by abundance, this clone is large. The chain couples TRBV5-6 to TRBJ2-7; 11 bases are shared with TRBD1. With 3 bases clipped from V and 3 bases from J, the junction kept 2 bases outside the gene matches. In germline, CDR1 is SGHDT, CDR2 YYEEEE. The CDR3 spans 14 residues. This CDR3 is CASSSGTGGYEQYF. In DNA form, the CDR3 reads TGTGCCAGCAGCTCCGGGACAGGGGGCTACGAGCAGTACTTC. The complete variable domain, with remaining parts taken from reference TRBV5-6 and TRBJ2-7, reads DAGVTQSPTHLIKTRGQQVTLRCSPKSGHDTVSWYQQALGQGPQFIFQYYEEEERQRGNFPDRFSGHQFPNYSSELNVNALLLGDSALYLCASSSGTGGYEQYFGPGTRLTVT.

The chain employs TRBV6-5 and TRBJ2-1; 7 bases align to TRBD2. CDR1 and CDR2 from the germline V gene are MNHEY and SVGAGI. V lost 4 bases and J lost 4; bases outside the gene matches: 10. The CDR3 sequence is 16 residues long. The CDR3 loop reads CASSSGTGTNYNEQFF. CDR3 nucleotides: TGTGCCAGCAGTTCGGGGACCGGGACTAATTACAATGAGCAGTTCTTC.

This clone has more than one count but fewer than ten. The rearrangement links TRBV5-1 to TRBJ2-7; 8 bases align to TRBD1. This CDR3 is built from 20 residues. The germline CDR1 and CDR2 sequences are SGHRS and YFSETQ. The V and J ends lost 1 base and 2 bases, in that order; junction bases with no gene match: 20. CDR3 loop: CASSLSFGQGNLKYPYEQYF. CDR3 nucleotide sequence: TGCGCCAGCAGCTTGTCGTTTGGACAGGGTAACTTAAAATACCCCTACGAGCAGTACTTC.

The rearrangement uses TRBV6-1 and TRBJ2-2; D gene uncertain. The V end lost 6 bases, the J end lost 6 bases, and 8 bases lay between the germline ends. CDR3 size: 12 residues. CDR1 is MNHNS and CDR2 is SASEGT in the germline V gene. The CDR3 loop is CASRETAGELFF. The DNA of the CDR3 is TGTGCCAGCAGGGAGACCGCCGGGGAGCTGTTTTTT.

V and J are TRBV30 and TRBJ1-5, with D perhaps TRBD1 (5 bases). Looked up from germline, CDR1 is GTSNPN and CDR2 is SVGIG (reference sequence). V lost 4 bases and J 4 bases, leaving 14 bases between the germline ends. This CDR3 comprises 14 residues. CDR3 in DNA: TGTGCCTGGACCGGGGGACTTTCTAATCAGCCCCAGCATTTT. The encoded protein is CAWTGGLSNQPQHF.

In its sample, this clone was seen a few times. The chain couples TRBV9 to TRBJ1-2; TRBD1 might be the D (5 bases). Per germline, CDR1 SGDLS and CDR2 YYNGEE. The CDR3 is 15 amino acids. V lost 0 bases, J lost 7 bases, and 16 bases lay in between. CDR3 sequence: CASSVVVQGFGGYTF. In DNA form, the CDR3 reads TGTGCCAGCAGCGTAGTTGTCCAGGGATTCGGTGGCTACACCTTC.

The chain combines TRBV6-5 with TRBJ2-5, with D possibly matching TRBD2 (5 bases). The CDR3 loop spans 15 amino acids. Per the germline V gene, CDR1 is MNHEY and CDR2 is SVGAGI. Trimming stripped 6 bases from V and 3 bases from J, with 17 bases between. The CDR3: CASRKGPGLEETQYF. The CDR3 DNA sequence: TGTGCCAGCAGAAAAGGGCCGGGGTTGGAAGAGACCCAGTACTTC.

V is TRBV5-3 and J is TRBJ1-2, with D possibly matching TRBD1 (5 bases). TRBV5-3 qualifies as an ORF whose function is uncertain. The CDR3 sequence is 14 residues long. V lost 4 bases to trimming and J lost 5 bases, with 15 bases between them. The CDR3 bases are TGTGCCAGAAGCCAGGGTCAGGGAAGATATGGCTACACCTTC. Its translation is CARSQGQGRYGYTF.

The chain is built from TRBV19 and TRBJ2-3, with 11 bases matching TRBD2. Germline trimming cut 5 bases from V and 1 base from J; bases unmatched to any gene: 5. Germline CDR1 LNHDA, CDR2 SQIVND (reference sequence). This CDR3 contains 16 residues. The CDR3 protein is CASSVSTSGGTDTQYF. CDR3 coding DNA: TGTGCCAGTAGTGTCTCGACTAGCGGGGGCACAGATACGCAGTATTTT.

The genes are TRBV6-5 and TRBJ1-6; D not resolved. Germline loops: CDR1 MNHEY, CDR2 SVGAGI. The CDR3 is 12 residues long. V was clipped by 6 bases and J by 7 bases, with 7 bases between them. The CDR3 loop is CASSNRNSPLHF. The CDR3 DNA reads TGTGCCAGCAGCAACAGAAATTCACCCCTCCACTTT.

The gene calls are TRBV28 and TRBJ2-3; TRBD2 matches 11 bases. The CDR3 loop spans 15 amino acids. With V trimmed by 6 bases and J by 6 bases, 8 bases remained unmatched. CDR1 MDHEN and CDR2 SYDVKM come from the germline V gene. The CDR3 region has the DNA TGTGCCAGCAGCCCAGCTAGCGGGAGGTGGGATACGCAGTATTTT. It specifies CASSPASGRWDTQYF.

This chain joins TRBV11-2 and TRBJ1-4; possibly TRBD1 for D (5 bases). The CDR3 runs to 13 residues. CDR1 and CDR2 (germline): SGHAT, FQNNGV. The V gene lost 5 bases and the J gene lost 5 bases, with 9 bases spanning the gap. This CDR3 is CASSPGVNEKLFF. CDR3 bases: TGTGCCAGCAGCCCGGGGGTAAATGAAAAACTGTTTTTT.

The V and J genes are TRBV5-1 and TRBJ2-7; 9 nucleotides align to TRBD1. This CDR3 spans 14 amino acids. J lost 6 bases, V lost 4 bases, and 8 bases had no gene match. Germline CDR1 is SGHRS and CDR2 is YFSETQ. The DNA of the CDR3 is TGCGCCAGCAGCGAAACGACAGGGGGGGGCGAGCAGTACTTC. The encoded protein is CASSETTGGGEQYF.

By sample share, this clone is hyperexpanded. The V gene is TRBV5-1, the J gene TRBJ1-1; TRBD1 matches 11 bases. CDR3 length equals 14 residues. Germline V gives CDR1 SGHRS, CDR2 YFSETQ. Trimming at V came to 3 bases and at J to 5 bases, leaving 3 bases not matched to a gene. The CDR3 sequence: CASSSGTGGTEAFF. CDR3 bases: TGCGCCAGCAGCTCCGGGACAGGGGGAACTGAAGCTTTCTTT.

The rearrangement uses TRBV15 and TRBJ2-6; a possible D gene is TRBD1 (6 bases). This CDR3 contains 21 residues. The germline CDR1 and CDR2 sequences are LNHNV and YYDKDF (reference sequence). Deletions cut 0 bases from V and 0 bases from J, with 21 bases between. The CDR3 reads CATSRDLGGTDSHSGANVLTF. In DNA form, the CDR3 reads TGTGCCACCAGCAGAGATCTAGGGGGAACGGACAGCCACTCTGGGGCCAACGTCCTGACTTTC.

The chain is built from TRBV4-1 and TRBJ2-5, with D possibly matching TRBD1 (7 bases). This CDR3 is 15 amino acids long. Trimming left V 0 bases short and J 5 bases short, with 13 bases between. Germline loops: CDR1 MGHRA, CDR2 YSYEKL. The CDR3 nucleotides are TGCGCCAGCAGCCAAGAGGTCAGGGGGAGGGAGACCCAGTACTTC. This sequence encodes CASSQEVRGRETQYF.

This chain links TRBV28 with TRBJ1-2, with D hard to call. The CDR3 length is 15 residues. Trimming took off 3 bases at V and 2 bases at J, with 13 bases between the two ends. Germline V CDR1 and CDR2: MDHEN, SYDVKM. The CDR3 spells CASSFPGRGNYGYTF. The CDR3, as DNA: TGTGCCAGCAGTTTCCCCGGGAGAGGGAACTATGGCTACACCTTC.

This chain connects TRBV9 to TRBJ2-2; TRBD1 matches 8 bases. The V gene's germline CDR1 is SGDLS and CDR2 YYNGEE. J gave up 2 bases and V 0 bases, and 9 bases lay outside the gene matches. The CDR3 spans 18 residues. The CDR3 region has the DNA TGTGCCAGCAGCGTAGACCCGTCGACAGGGGCAAACACCGGGGAGCTGTTTTTT. Translating it yields CASSVDPSTGANTGELFF.